Shown below are 32 T cell receptor beta chains from a single sample sequenced in a study of T-cell reconstitution after alpha-beta-depleted transplantation in children. Library preparation (for TCRbeta) was performed with unique molecular identifiers. TCRdb called the PCR reads again in MiXCR, with one record for every CDR3 protein. The sample lists approximately 400,000 distinct CDR3 sequences; about a tenth were seen once. Sequences were derived from PBMCs from the stem cell graft donor, sampled from the stem cell graft. These receptors were obtained from a human donor who donated a stem cell graft to a child with acute myeloid leukemia.

The V and J genes are TRBV10-3 and TRBJ2-3; 11 bases are a match to TRBD2. The J segment lost 0 bases and the V segment lost 2 bases, leaving 4 bases of the junction unmatched. The germline gives CDR1 ENHRY, CDR2 SYGVKD. The CDR3 is made up of 17 amino acids. Written as DNA, the CDR3 is TGTGCCATCAGTGAGGCCGGGACTAGCGGAAGCACAGATACGCAGTATTTT. Translation gives CAISEAGTSGSTDTQYF.

The sample holds a few counts of this clonotype. This rearrangement joins TRBV29-1 to TRBJ1-3; 7 positions agree with TRBD1. This CDR3 comprises 16 residues. Trimming cost V 7 bases and J 5 bases; bases outside gene matches: 17. CDR1 and CDR2 (germline): SQVTM, ANQGSEA. CDR3 sequence (DNA): TGCAGCGCAAGAGGGATGAACAGGGGAGGAAGAAACACCATATATTTT. Encoded protein: CSARGMNRGGRNTIYF.

The J gene is TRBJ1-3, the V gene TRBV9; 10 bases are shared with TRBD1. The CDR3 spans 16 residues. Unmatched junction bases numbered 2, after V lost 0 bases and J lost 2 bases. Germline CDR1 and CDR2: SGDLS and YYNGEE. In DNA, the CDR3 is TGTGCCAGCAGCGTAGGACAGGGGGCTACTGGAAACACCATATATTTT. This sequence encodes CASSVGQGATGNTIYF.

This clonotype was detected a few times. J is TRBJ2-2 and V is TRBV5-1; 8 bases are a match to TRBD1. The CDR3 is 18 residues long. Germline CDR1 SGHRS, CDR2 YFSETQ. The trim removed 0 bases at V and 5 bases at J, leaving 12 bases unmatched. CDR3 bases: TGCGCCAGCAGCTTGGTCCATTCGGGCAGGGGGCTAACCGGGGAGCTGTTTTTT. Translated: CASSLVHSGRGLTGELFF. The full variable domain, completed using reference TRBV5-1 and TRBJ2-2, is KAGVTQTPRYLIKTRGQQVTLSCSPISGHRSVSWYQQTPGQGLQFLFEYFSETQRNKGNFPGRFSGRQFSNSRSEMNVSTLELGDSALYLCASSLVHSGRGLTGELFFGEGSRLTVL.

Sample share makes this clonotype medium-sized. V gene TRBV2 combines with J gene TRBJ2-1; 7 bases map to TRBD2. The length of the CDR3 is 14 residues. V was pared by 5 bases and J by 8 bases, with 9 bases of the junction left unmatched. Germline values: CDR1 SNHLY, CDR2 FYNNEI. CDR3 sequence: CASSSGGSVDEQFF. The CDR3 DNA is TGTGCCAGCAGTTCCGGCGGGAGCGTCGATGAGCAGTTCTTC. Supplemented by reference TRBV2 and TRBJ2-1, the full variable domain reads EPEVTQTPSHQVTQMGQEVILRCVPISNHLYFYWYRQILGQKVEFLVSFYNNEISEKSEIFDDQFSVERPDGSNFTLKIRSTKLEDSAMYFCASSSGGSVDEQFFGPGTRLTVL.

This clonotype has a handful of counts. The gene calls are TRBV10-3 and TRBJ1-1; D perhaps matches TRBD1 (6 bases). CDR1 is ENHRY and CDR2 is SYGVKD in the germline V gene. Trimming shortened V by 5 bases and J by 0 bases, and 10 bases separated the two germline ends. This CDR3 has 14 residues. CDR3 coding DNA: TGTGCCATCAGTCCCGGGACATTGAACACTGAAGCTTTCTTT. Protein sequence: CAISPGTLNTEAFF.

This clonotype occurred a few times. The CDR3 region is CASSFPGVGPQHF. CDR3 coding DNA: TGTGCCAGCAGCTTTCCAGGAGTCGGGCCCCAGCATTTT. V is TRBV5-5 and J is TRBJ1-5; unclear D gene. The germline V and J ends were trimmed by 2 bases and 9 bases, with 12 bases remaining between them. The CDR3 runs to 13 residues. The germline CDR1 and CDR2 sequences are SGHKS and YYEKEE (reference sequence).

The chain combines TRBV6-5 with TRBJ2-2; the match to TRBD2 covers 12 bases. The CDR3 has 17 residues. In germline, CDR1 is MNHEY, CDR2 SVGAGI. V lost 0 bases to trimming and J lost 6 bases; unmatched junction nucleotides: 5. The CDR3 region is CASSYSASGRVPGELFF. The CDR3 region has the DNA TGTGCCAGCAGTTACTCAGCTAGCGGGAGGGTTCCCGGGGAGCTGTTTTTT.

This sequence joins TRBV9 and TRBJ1-3; no firm D call. V gave up 2 bases and J gave up 0 bases, with 9 bases separating them. Germline CDR1 and CDR2: SGDLS and YYNGEE. This CDR3 has 15 residues. CDR3 loop: CASSVGRSSGNTIYF. CDR3 coding DNA: TGTGCCAGCAGCGTTGGCAGGAGCTCTGGAAACACCATATATTTT.

The rearrangement uses TRBV15 and TRBJ1-6, with D uncertain. V lost 0 bases to trimming and J lost 7 bases, with 4 bases between them. The germline gives CDR1 LNHNV, CDR2 YYDKDF (reference sequence). This CDR3 has 13 residues. The DNA for the CDR3 is TGTGCCACCAGCAGAGATCAGAATTCACCCCTCCACTTT. It encodes CATSRDQNSPLHF. The entire variable domain, with the rest obtained from reference TRBV15 and TRBJ1-6, is as follows: DAMVIQNPRYQVTQFGKPVTLSCSQTLNHNVMYWYQQKSSQAPKLLFHYYDKDFNNEADTPDNFQSRRPNTSFCFLDIRSPGLGDTAMYLCATSRDQNSPLHFGNGTRLTVT.

This clonotype turned up a few times. J is TRBJ2-1 and V is TRBV30, with 10 bases aligning to TRBD2. With 3 bases clipped from V and 5 bases from J, the junction kept 7 bases outside the gene matches. The CDR3 extends over 15 amino acids. The germline V gene has CDR1 GTSNPN and CDR2 SVGIG (reference sequence). This CDR3 reads CAWRGTSERNNEQFF. The CDR3 nucleotides are TGTGCCTGGAGGGGGACTAGCGAGCGCAACAATGAGCAGTTCTTC.

There are a few counts of this clonotype. The J gene is TRBJ1-1, the V gene TRBV11-1; the D is unclear. The germline V gene has CDR1 SGHAT and CDR2 FQDESV (reference sequence). Between the trimmed V and J ends, which lost 5 bases and 2 bases, there was a span of 9 bases. This CDR3 is 13 amino acids long. DNA of the CDR3: TGTGCCAGCAGCCCCCGACACAACACTGAAGCTTTCTTT. Protein product: CASSPRHNTEAFF.

This clonotype occurred a few times. J is TRBJ2-5 and V is TRBV29-1; 9 nucleotides agree with TRBD1. The V and J ends lost 7 bases and 6 bases, in that order; junction bases with no gene match: 9. CDR3 size: 13 residues. The germline CDR1 and CDR2 sequences are SQVTM and ANQGSEA. CDR3 in DNA: TGCAGCGCAGCGACAGGGGGATATCAGACCCAGTACTTC. It translates to CSAATGGYQTQYF.

In this sample, this clonotype turned up many times. The J gene is TRBJ2-5, the V gene TRBV27; D unclear. V lost 2 bases and J 1 base, leaving 5 bases between the germline ends. This CDR3 is built from 13 residues. CDR1 MNHEY and CDR2 SMNVEV come from the germline V gene (reference sequence). CDR3 nucleotides: TGTGCCAGCAGTTTACGACGCCAAGAGACCCAGTACTTC. Encoded protein: CASSLRRQETQYF.

The table lists this clonotype with a few counts. The chain is built from TRBV6-4 and TRBJ2-3; 7 bases align to TRBD2. Germline values: CDR1 MRHNA, CDR2 SNTAGT. Losses at the gene ends were 3 bases for V and 5 bases for J; bases not matched to a gene: 8. The CDR3 extends over 15 amino acids. The CDR3: CASSEGAGARDTQYF. CDR3 DNA sequence: TGTGCCAGCAGTGAGGGCGCGGGAGCCAGAGATACGCAGTATTTT.

This clonotype was counted only a few times. The genes are TRBV10-3 and TRBJ1-1; D call uncertain. The CDR3 totals 13 residues. Between the trimmed V and J ends, which lost 2 bases and 0 bases, there was a span of 4 bases. The germline V gene encodes CDR1 ENHRY and CDR2 SYGVKD. This chain's CDR3 is CAISEKMNTEAFF. CDR3 DNA: TGTGCCATCAGTGAGAAGATGAACACTGAAGCTTTCTTT.

This chain uses TRBV20-1 with TRBJ1-2; 8 bases fit TRBD1. V gave up 5 bases and J gave up 7 bases; unmatched junction bases: 3. CDR3 length: 11 amino acids. Germline V gene data show CDR1 as DFQATT and CDR2 as SNEGSKA (reference sequence). The CDR3 spells CSAVDRAGYTF. The CDR3 DNA reads as TGCAGTGCTGTGGACAGGGCTGGCTACACCTTC.

This clonotype was seen at least ten times. CDR3 bases: TGTGCCATCAGTGAAATGGGACAGGGAGATCAGCCCCAGCATTTT. Translation: CAISEMGQGDQPQHF. The chain joins TRBV10-3 to TRBJ1-5; 9 positions agree with TRBD1. J gave up 5 bases and V 3 bases, and 5 bases lay outside the gene matches. Germline values: CDR1 ENHRY, CDR2 SYGVKD. This CDR3 region has 15 residues.

This clonotype was seen many times. The chain uses TRBV5-1 and TRBJ2-2, with TRBD1 matching over 8 bases. The CDR3 has 15 residues. Germline CDR1 SGHRS, CDR2 YFSETQ. The V and J ends lost 3 bases and 6 bases, in that order; junction bases with no gene match: 7. CDR3 bases: TGCGCCAGCAGCTGGCAGGGACAGGCTTCCGGGGAGCTGTTTTTT. Translating it yields CASSWQGQASGELFF.

This clonotype was seen only a few times. This chain connects TRBV2 to TRBJ2-2, with D possibly called TRBD1 or TRBD2 (5 bases each). The V gene lost 4 bases and the J gene lost 0 bases, with 18 bases spanning the gap. Germline V lookup: CDR1 SNHLY, CDR2 FYNNEI. CDR3 length equals 18 residues. CDR3 nucleotides: TGTGCCAGCAGTGGGGGTCCGGGACGTAACGCGAACACCGGGGAGCTGTTTTTT. The encoded protein is CASSGGPGRNANTGELFF.

The genes are TRBV6-5 and TRBJ2-3; TRBD1 is a possible D gene (6 bases). The V gene lost 0 bases and the J gene lost 6 bases, with 19 bases spanning the gap. Germline V gene sequence: CDR1 MNHEY, CDR2 SVGAGI. CDR3 length equals 17 residues. The CDR3 DNA sequence: TGTGCCAGCAGTTACTCATTCCCAGGGGATTTAGCGGATACGCAGTATTTT. Its translation is CASSYSFPGDLADTQYF.

J is TRBJ2-2 and V is TRBV29-1; 9 bases agree with TRBD1. The length of the CDR3 is 13 residues. Germline V CDR1 and CDR2: SQVTM, ANQGSEA. J gave up 7 bases and V 7 bases, and 7 bases lay outside the gene matches. Here the CDR3 reads CSDRGRSGGELFF. The CDR3 nucleotides read TGCAGCGACAGGGGGCGTAGCGGCGGGGAGCTGTTTTTT.

The V and J genes are TRBV27 and TRBJ1-2; the D is unclear. The CDR3 is 14 residues long. Deletions cut 0 bases from V and 0 bases from J, with 5 bases between. The V gene's germline CDR1 is MNHEY and CDR2 SMNVEV (reference sequence). The CDR3: CASSLSTANYGYTF. The CDR3 DNA sequence: TGTGCCAGCAGTTTATCTACGGCTAACTATGGCTACACCTTC.

V usage is TRBV5-6 and J usage is TRBJ2-2; D not certain. The germline V and J ends were trimmed by 2 bases and 0 bases, with 11 bases remaining between them. Germline V gene sequence: CDR1 SGHDT, CDR2 YYEEEE. The CDR3 sequence is 16 residues long. In DNA, the CDR3 is TGTGCCAGCAGCTTTGAGCACGACCCGAACACCGGGGAGCTGTTTTTT. This translates into CASSFEHDPNTGELFF.

In its sample, this clonotype was seen many times. The rearrangement joins TRBV7-2 to TRBJ2-1; TRBD2 matches at 7 bases. Germline V gene lookup returns CDR1 SGHTA and CDR2 FQGNSA. The CDR3 has 14 residues. V was pared by 5 bases and J by 3 bases, with 4 bases of the junction left unmatched. The CDR3 bases are TGTGCCAGCAGCCCCCGGGACTACTACAATGAGCAGTTCTTC. Protein sequence: CASSPRDYYNEQFF.

This clonotype turned up a few times. The chain links TRBV6-5 to TRBJ2-5, with TRBD1 matching over 10 bases. Trimming took 4 bases from V and 6 from J; bases not matched to a gene: 11. Germline loops: CDR1 MNHEY, CDR2 SVGAGI. The CDR3 loop spans 16 amino acids. This CDR3 is CASSSRPGQGLQTQYF. The DNA of the CDR3 is TGTGCCAGCAGTTCAAGACCGGGACAGGGGCTACAGACCCAGTACTTC.

This clonotype was seen a few times. This chain joins TRBV5-1 and TRBJ1-1; D gene uncertain. Trimming took 2 bases from V and 4 from J, leaving 9 bases between them. Germline CDR1 and CDR2: SGHRS and YFSETQ. There are 13 residues in the CDR3. The CDR3 sequence is CASSFETSTEAFF. The CDR3 nucleotides read TGCGCCAGCAGCTTTGAGACGAGCACTGAAGCTTTCTTT.

This clonotype was counted ten times or more. The chain combines TRBV7-2 with TRBJ2-2; the D is unclear. The CDR3 covers 11 residues. Per the germline V gene, CDR1 is SGHTA and CDR2 is FQGNSA. Trimming pared 2 bases from V and 6 bases from J, leaving 1 base between. The CDR3 DNA sequence: TGTGCCAGCAGCTTACCCGGGGAGCTGTTTTTT. It yields the protein CASSLPGELFF.

In its sample, this clonotype was seen a few times. This chain links TRBV6-1 with TRBJ1-2; D remains unclear. V was pared by 0 bases and J by 4 bases, with 12 bases between. Per germline, CDR1 MNHNS and CDR2 SASEGT. The CDR3 covers 15 residues. The CDR3 DNA reads as TGTGCCAGCAGTGAAGCGTCCCACCGCGCCTATGGCTACACCTTC. Amino acids: CASSEASHRAYGYTF.

The table lists this clonotype with a few counts. J is TRBJ2-3 and V is TRBV9, with 8 bases that match TRBD2. Per the germline V gene, CDR1 is SGDLS and CDR2 is YYNGEE. V gave up 6 bases and J gave up 2 bases; unmatched junction bases: 8. The CDR3 totals 15 residues. As DNA, the CDR3 is TGTGCCAGCACCTTAGCGGGGCGTGACACAGATACGCAGTATTTT. It encodes CASTLAGRDTDTQYF.

This chain links TRBV5-1 with TRBJ2-6, with D perhaps TRBD1 or TRBD2 (5 bases each). Germline V CDR1 and CDR2: SGHRS, YFSETQ. The CDR3 extends over 18 amino acids. Between the trimmed V and J ends, which lost 3 bases and 4 bases, there was a span of 20 bases. Here the CDR3 reads CASSYDTGTRAGANVLTF. In nucleotides, the CDR3 is TGCGCCAGCAGCTATGACACCGGGACCAGGGCGGGGGCCAACGTCCTGACTTTC.

The chain has TRBV19 and TRBJ2-5; TRBD2 might be the D (6 bases). CDR1 is LNHDA, CDR2 SQIVND, per germline (reference sequence). The ends were cut back, 3 bases at V and 0 bases at J, with 17 bases in the middle. This CDR3 has 17 amino acids. CDR3 DNA sequence: TGTGCCAGTAGTATGTTGGGGACTCGAAAAAACCAAGAGACCCAGTACTTC. The encoded protein is CASSMLGTRKNQETQYF.